The sequence of this T cell receptor beta chain was determined in a study of T cells in Graves' hyperthyroidism and ophthalmopathy. This clonotype was recorded a few times. TCR beta CDR3 region amplification was performed from RNA transcripts. Researchers ran a first-round RT-PCR on the TCR CDR3 using the HTBI primer set. TCRdb independently ran MiXCR on the multiplex PCR reads; one entry per CDR3 protein. There are more than 500,000 distinct CDR3 sequences in the sample; around 15% occur only once, and about 15% lies in the top ten. This clonotype was obtained from a woman between 35 and 50 years old with Graves' hyperthyroidism. Sequenced material: blood.

In DNA form, the CDR3 reads TGCAGCGTTGAAGAAGGGAGAGCCACCGGGGAGCTGTTTTTT. Residues: CSVEEGRATGELFF. The rearrangement links TRBV29-1 to TRBJ2-2; the D gene is possibly TRBD2 (5 bases). The CDR3 covers 14 residues. CDR1 and CDR2 from the germline V gene are SQVTM and ANQGSEA. Deletions cut 0 bases from V and 4 bases from J, with 9 bases between.